One and the same sample provided the 26 T cell receptor beta chains below, sequenced in a study of CD8+ T cells in alopecia areata. The treatment was: oral pan-JAK inhibitor, 5-10 mg twice daily. Isolated RNA was reverse transcribed into cDNA used as the sequencing template. TCRdb keeps only in-frame clones here, not all; method: immunoSEQ multiplex PCR. The sample holds roughly 250,000 clones, 60% seen once. Source: CD4+ T cells sorted from blood, taken at week 52, from a patient treated with tofacitinib. The origin of the receptors is a human donor with alopecia areata.

V and J are TRBV7-3 and TRBJ2-3, with D unresolved. Per the germline V gene, CDR1 is SGHTA and CDR2 is FQGTGA. The CDR3 covers 15 residues. V lost 9 bases, J lost 1 base, and 17 bases lay in between. The CDR3 DNA sequence: TGTGCCAGTTCCTTTAACGGCTATGGCACAGATACGCAGTATTTT. Amino acid sequence: CASSFNGYGTDTQYF.

This clone was counted between two and nine times. CDR3 in DNA: TGTGCCAGCAGCGGCGGACAGGGACAAGAGACCCAGTACTTC. Translated: CASSGGQGQETQYF. The chain joins TRBV7-2 to TRBJ2-5, with TRBD1 identical over 8 bases. V dropped 5 bases and J dropped 2; count of bases not matched to a gene: 4. The CDR3 runs to 14 residues. Germline V gene data show CDR1 as SGHTA and CDR2 as FQGNSA.

The rearrangement uses TRBV29-1 and TRBJ2-3; D may be TRBD1 or TRBD2 (5 bases each). Germline V lookup: CDR1 SQVTM, CDR2 ANQGSEA. The CDR3 loop spans 11 amino acids. V shed 6 bases and J shed 4 bases, with 8 bases lying between them. CDR3 nucleotide sequence: TGCAGCGTCAGGGACGCAGATACGCAGTATTTT. Translated, it gives CSVRDADTQYF.

The CDR3 spells CASIRTSGGNEQFF. The CDR3 bases are TGTGCCAGCATACGGACTAGCGGGGGAAATGAGCAGTTCTTC. The chain combines TRBV2 with TRBJ2-1; 13 bases fit TRBD2. CDR1 is SNHLY and CDR2 is FYNNEI in the germline V gene. This CDR3 region has 14 residues. The V gene end was trimmed by 7 bases and the J gene end by 7 bases; junction bases not matched to a gene: 4. Full variable domain (missing parts from reference TRBV2 and TRBJ2-1): EPEVTQTPSHQVTQMGQEVILRCVPISNHLYFYWYRQILGQKVEFLVSFYNNEISEKSEIFDDQFSVERPDGSNFTLKIRSTKLEDSAMYFCASIRTSGGNEQFFGPGTRLTVL.

This clone has only a few counts. The chain combines TRBV6-5 with TRBJ2-7; TRBD1 matches at 9 bases. The CDR3 is made up of 16 amino acids. CDR1 and CDR2 from the germline V gene are MNHEY and SVGAGI. After removal of 4 bases from V and 6 bases from J, the junction contained 13 bases not matched to a gene. The CDR3 coding sequence is TGTGCCAGCAGTTCAATACAGGGGGCGAGCCCAACCGAGCAGTACTTC. Its translation: CASSSIQGASPTEQYF.

The chain carries TRBV7-2 and TRBJ1-6; the match to TRBD1 covers 7 bases. V lost 3 bases and J lost 7; bases outside the gene matches: 6. Germline V lookup: CDR1 SGHTA, CDR2 FQGNSA. The CDR3 totals 15 residues. Here the CDR3 reads CASSLWTGQNSPLHF. As DNA, the CDR3 is TGTGCCAGCAGCTTGTGGACAGGCCAAAATTCACCCCTCCACTTT.

CDR3 nucleotides: TGTGCCGTCAAGCGGGGGGGCCCCTACGAGCAGTACTTC. It encodes CAVKRGGPYEQYF. V usage is TRBV10-3 and J usage is TRBJ2-7; 10 nucleotides match TRBD2. Germline loops: CDR1 ENHRY, CDR2 SYGVKD. This CDR3 region has 13 residues. V dropped 11 bases and J dropped 2; count of bases not matched to a gene: 6.

The chain employs TRBV7-8 and TRBJ1-1; maybe TRBD1 (6 bases). This CDR3 region has 20 residues. With 3 bases removed from V and 4 bases from J, the gap between germline ends came to 30 bases. Germline values: CDR1 SGHVS, CDR2 FQNEAQ. The CDR3 DNA is TGTGCCAGCAGCTTCTCGGGCGCCGACAGGATAGAAGGGGTAGGCACTGAAGCTTTCTTT. Protein product: CASSFSGADRIEGVGTEAFF.

The J gene is TRBJ2-7, the V gene TRBV5-1; TRBD1 aligns across 8 bases. Per the germline V gene, CDR1 is SGHRS and CDR2 is YFSETQ. Unmatched junction bases numbered 14, after V lost 0 bases and J lost 9 bases. The CDR3 has 16 amino acids. For the CDR3, the DNA is TGCGCCAGCAGCTTGGCAAAGTCGACAGGGGCGGAAGGGCAGTACTTC. Translated: CASSLAKSTGAEGQYF.

This clone was seen a handful of times. DNA of the CDR3: TGCAGCGTAACATTCAGGGGGTCACCCCTCCACTTT. Translated, it gives CSVTFRGSPLHF. V and J are TRBV29-1 and TRBJ1-6, with TRBD1 identical over 7 bases. With 6 bases clipped from V and 10 bases from J, the junction kept 6 bases outside the gene matches. CDR1 and CDR2 from the germline V gene are SQVTM and ANQGSEA. There are 12 residues in the CDR3. The variable domain in full, completed from reference TRBV29-1 and TRBJ1-6, reads SAVISQKPSRDICQRGTSLTIQCQVDSQVTMMFWYRQQPGQSLTLIATANQGSEATYESGFVIDKFPISRPNLTFSTLTVSNMSPEDSSIYLCSVTFRGSPLHFGNGTRLTVT.

This clone was detected only a few times. The rearrangement joins TRBV7-9 to TRBJ1-2; D is ambiguous. Germline values: CDR1 SEHNR, CDR2 FQNEAQ (reference sequence). Trimming removed 1 base at V and 11 bases at J, with 11 bases between. This CDR3 spans 12 amino acids. The CDR3 DNA is TGTGCCAGCAGCTTAGTTGGTCCTTCTTACACCTTC. The encoded protein is CASSLVGPSYTF. The full variable domain, its missing parts supplied by reference TRBV7-9 and TRBJ1-2, is DTGVSQNPRHKITKRGQNVTFRCDPISEHNRLYWYRQTLGQGPEFLTYFQNEAQLEKSRLLSDRFSAERPKGSFSTLEIQRTEQGDSAMYLCASSLVGPSYTFGSGTRLTVV.

The chain joins TRBV18 to TRBJ1-1, with 11 bases identical to TRBD1. V was pared by 3 bases and J by 1 base, with 7 bases of the junction left unmatched. This CDR3 has 17 amino acids. The germline CDR1 and CDR2 sequences are KGHSH and LQKENI. This CDR3 reads CASSPWPGQGGNTEAFF. CDR3 DNA: TGTGCCAGCTCACCCTGGCCGGGACAGGGGGGGAACACTGAAGCTTTCTTT.

This clone was observed a few times. The chain links TRBV2 to TRBJ1-5; 7 bases align to TRBD1. Germline assignment: CDR1 SNHLY and CDR2 FYNNEI. V lost 8 bases, J lost 7 bases, and 17 bases stayed unmatched. There are 16 residues in the CDR3. The CDR3 reads CASATRQGLSGQPQHF. The CDR3 region has the DNA TGTGCCAGCGCTACGCGACAGGGATTAAGTGGACAGCCCCAGCATTTT.

The table lists this clone with a count of one. This chain joins TRBV30 and TRBJ2-7; 9 bases match TRBD2. The CDR3 covers 15 residues. Germline V lookup: CDR1 GTSNPN, CDR2 SVGIG (reference sequence). Germline trimming cut 5 bases from V and 0 bases from J; bases unmatched to any gene: 8. CDR3 amino acids: CAWVRLAASSYEQYF. The CDR3 DNA sequence: TGTGCCTGGGTCCGACTAGCGGCAAGCTCCTACGAGCAGTACTTC.

This clone was found once. V gene TRBV7-2 combines with J gene TRBJ2-1, with D possibly TRBD2 on 5 matching bases. Trimming took off 5 bases at V and 9 bases at J, with 14 bases between the two ends. Germline assignment: CDR1 SGHTA and CDR2 FQGNSA. CDR3 length: 13 residues. The DNA for the CDR3 is TGTGCCAGCAGCCCTCGAAGGGCGGGTGAGCAGTTCTTC. Protein product: CASSPRRAGEQFF.

The CDR3 bases are TGTGCCAGCAGCTTAGATCGGCGGCACCACGGGGAGCTGTTTTTT. Encoded protein: CASSLDRRHHGELFF. The chain has TRBV11-2 and TRBJ2-2; D is undetermined. The germline gives CDR1 SGHAT, CDR2 FQNNGV. V lost 0 bases and J 7 bases, leaving 12 bases between the germline ends. This CDR3 contains 15 residues.

This clone has a handful of counts. The rearrangement uses TRBV5-4 and TRBJ2-3; TRBD2 agrees at 8 bases. The CDR3 covers 16 residues. The junction had 8 bases not matched to a gene; V was cut back by 4 bases and J by 1 base. Germline lookup yields CDR1 SGHNT and CDR2 YYREEE (reference sequence). CDR3 nucleotide sequence: TGTGCCAGCAGCCCCCGGGATAGCGGGGGCACAGATACGCAGTATTTT. Translation: CASSPRDSGGTDTQYF.

This clone was counted only a few times. The chain has TRBV7-2 and TRBJ2-5, with TRBD2 matching over 7 bases. The germline gives CDR1 SGHTA, CDR2 FQGNSA. The ends lost 5 bases at V and 9 bases at J; junction bases unmatched: 18. This CDR3 spans 16 amino acids. The CDR3 loop reads CASSNVAGVQEMAQYF. As DNA, the CDR3 is TGTGCCAGCAGCAATGTGGCGGGGGTACAAGAGATGGCCCAGTACTTC.

On this clone itself: Other DNA sequences of this sample code for an identical CDR3. The chain couples TRBV15 to TRBJ2-7; D not certain. The V gene's germline CDR1 is LNHNV and CDR2 YYDKDF (reference sequence). Between the trimmed V and J ends, which lost 0 bases and 4 bases, there was a span of 4 bases. The CDR3 has 12 amino acids. CDR3 amino acids: CATSRDRYEQYF. The CDR3 DNA reads as TGTGCCACCAGCAGAGATCGGTACGAGCAGTACTTC.

This chain links TRBV5-1 with TRBJ2-7; no clear D gene. The CDR3 loop spans 14 amino acids. Trimming shortened V by 2 bases and J by 0 bases, and 9 bases separated the two germline ends. The V gene's germline CDR1 is SGHRS and CDR2 YFSETQ. The CDR3 DNA reads as TGCGCCAGCAGCTTACCAGGTGTCTCCTACGAGCAGTACTTC. Amino acid sequence: CASSLPGVSYEQYF.

This clone came up many times. The gene calls are TRBV2 and TRBJ1-5; D is ambiguous. V was pared by 2 bases and J by 7 bases, with 6 bases between. Germline V gene lookup returns CDR1 SNHLY and CDR2 FYNNEI. This CDR3 region has 12 residues. For the CDR3, the DNA is TGTGCCAGCAGTGAACCCAGGCAGCCCCAGCATTTT. Amino acid sequence: CASSEPRQPQHF.

CDR3 in amino acids: CASSFRDTEETQYF. CDR3 nucleotides: TGTGCCAGCAGCTTCCGGGACACCGAAGAGACCCAGTACTTC. V is TRBV5-6 and J is TRBJ2-5; possible D gene TRBD1, 6 bases. Per the germline V gene, CDR1 is SGHDT and CDR2 is YYEEEE. This CDR3 is built from 14 residues. With 2 bases removed from V and 3 bases from J, the gap between germline ends came to 11 bases. Complete variable domain (other parts from reference TRBV5-6 and TRBJ2-5): DAGVTQSPTHLIKTRGQQVTLRCSPKSGHDTVSWYQQALGQGPQFIFQYYEEEERQRGNFPDRFSGHQFPNYSSELNVNALLLGDSALYLCASSFRDTEETQYFGPGTRLLVL.

The chain joins TRBV5-6 to TRBJ1-6, with a weak D call TRBD1 (5 bases). Trimming shortened V by 2 bases and J by 9 bases, and 15 bases separated the two germline ends. CDR1 is SGHDT and CDR2 is YYEEEE in the germline V gene. The CDR3 consists of 15 residues. The CDR3 DNA reads as TGTGCCAGCAGCTTTCGCTCAGGGAGGGCTTCACCCCTCCACTTT. It translates to CASSFRSGRASPLHF.

In the case of this clone: This sample includes further DNA sequences coding for the same CDR3. The chain carries TRBV30 and TRBJ2-2; D gene uncertain. V was shortened by 0 bases and J by 2 bases, with 4 bases between the two germline ends. Per the germline V gene, CDR1 is GTSNPN and CDR2 is SVGIG (reference sequence). The CDR3 spans 13 residues. CDR3 amino acids: CAWSVINTGELFF. CDR3 DNA: TGTGCCTGGAGTGTAATAAACACCGGGGAGCTGTTTTTT.

This clone was picked up a small number of times. The chain couples TRBV29-1 to TRBJ2-3; D is ambiguous. There are 13 residues in the CDR3. Germline V lookup: CDR1 SQVTM, CDR2 ANQGSEA. Trimming took off 6 bases at V and 0 bases at J, with 10 bases between the two ends. The CDR3 region is CSVRASSTDTQYF. The CDR3 nucleotides read TGCAGCGTACGAGCTTCTAGCACAGATACGCAGTATTTT.

CDR3 protein: CAWSVLKGQGMYEQYF. CDR3 sequence (DNA): TGTGCCTGGAGTGTCCTAAAGGGACAGGGAATGTACGAGCAGTACTTC. J is TRBJ2-7 and V is TRBV30; TRBD1 matches at 9 bases. CDR1 and CDR2 (germline): GTSNPN, SVGIG (reference sequence). This CDR3 is built from 16 residues. The V segment lost 0 bases and the J segment 4 bases; nucleotides outside the gene matches: 10. Drawing the rest from reference TRBV30 and TRBJ2-7, the complete variable domain is SQTIHQWPATLVQPVGSPLSLECTVEGTSNPNLYWYRQAAGRGLQLLFYSVGIGQISSEVPQNLSASRPQDRQFILSSKKLLLSDSGFYLCAWSVLKGQGMYEQYFGPGTRLTVT.